The T cell receptor (beta chain) described here comes from a study of beta chain features in type 1 diabetes. Study-wide background: Patients and healthy donors were similar in age, gender and cell yields. Study-level results: There was no resolution here of whether HLA type influences TCRB rearrangement. TCRB CDR3s from Type 1 diabetes patients were moderately but significantly shorter in all four CD4+ subsets. In type 1 diabetes patients, VDJ junctions had fewer insertions; deletions at these junctions were more frequent.

The CDR3 covers 14 residues. The V gene end was trimmed by 4 bases and the J gene end by 4 bases; junction bases not matched to a gene: 4. Germline V gives CDR1 SGHNT, CDR2 YYREEE (reference sequence). A remark on this clone: Its antigen is still unknown.

The authors reverse transcribed all of the isolated RNA, so sequencing captured expressed TCRB transcripts. Using immunoSEQ multiplex PCR, the repertoire was profiled, and TCRdb retains in-frame clones only, with some absent. This sample has around 400,000 clones, with around 16% found just once. This chain uses TRBV5-4 with TRBJ2-7; 11 nucleotides line up with TRBD2. This TCR derives from a woman aged 18-35 years in good health. The material sequenced was naive CD4+ T cells from blood. The CDR3 loop is CASSRSGRAYEQYF. CDR3 sequence (DNA): TGTGCCAGCAGCCGTAGCGGGAGGGCGTACGAGCAGTACTTC.